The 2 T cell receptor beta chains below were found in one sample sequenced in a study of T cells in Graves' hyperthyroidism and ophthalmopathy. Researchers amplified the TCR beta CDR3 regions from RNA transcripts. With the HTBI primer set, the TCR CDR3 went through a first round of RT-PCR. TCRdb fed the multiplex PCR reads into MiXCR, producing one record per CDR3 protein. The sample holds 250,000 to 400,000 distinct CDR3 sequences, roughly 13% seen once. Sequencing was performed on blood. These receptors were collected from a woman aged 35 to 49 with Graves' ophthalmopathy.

The DNA of the CDR3 is TGTGCCAGCAGCTTAGGATTTGGCGGACAGGGGGGTCAGCCCCAGCATTTT. Translating gives CASSLGFGGQGGQPQHF. The gene calls are TRBV7-9 and TRBJ1-5, with 10 positions matching TRBD1. Germline V lookup: CDR1 SEHNR, CDR2 FQNEAQ (reference sequence). The CDR3 runs 17 residues. Trimming cost V 1 base and J 6 bases; bases outside gene matches: 9.

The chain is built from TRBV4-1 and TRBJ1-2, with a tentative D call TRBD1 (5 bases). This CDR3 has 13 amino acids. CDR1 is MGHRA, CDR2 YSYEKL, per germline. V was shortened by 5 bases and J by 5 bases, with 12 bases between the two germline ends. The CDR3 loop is CASSTGTGYGYTF. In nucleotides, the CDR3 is TGCGCCAGCAGCACCGGGACGGGGTATGGCTACACCTTC.